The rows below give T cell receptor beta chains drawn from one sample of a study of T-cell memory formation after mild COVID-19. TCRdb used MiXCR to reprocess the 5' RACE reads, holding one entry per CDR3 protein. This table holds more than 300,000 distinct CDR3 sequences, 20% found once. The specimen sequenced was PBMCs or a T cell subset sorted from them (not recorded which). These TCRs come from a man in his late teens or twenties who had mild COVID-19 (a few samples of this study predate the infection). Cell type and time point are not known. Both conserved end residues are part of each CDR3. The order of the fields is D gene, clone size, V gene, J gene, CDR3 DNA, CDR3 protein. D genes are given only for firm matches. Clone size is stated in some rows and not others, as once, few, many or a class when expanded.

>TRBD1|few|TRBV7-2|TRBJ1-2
TGTGCCAGCAGCTGGACAGGGGAGGGTGGCTACACCTTC
CASSWTGEGGYTF
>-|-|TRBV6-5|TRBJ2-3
TGTGCCAGCAGTTCCCTACGTGAGGGTTGGAATACGCAGTATTTT
CASSSLREGWNTQYF
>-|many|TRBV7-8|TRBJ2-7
TGTGCCAGCAGCCGAGGGACGGTGCTCTCCTACGAGCAGTACTTC
CASSRGTVLSYEQYF
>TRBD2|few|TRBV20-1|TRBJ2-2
TGCAGTGCTAGAGATAAGCGGGGGGCAATCACCGGGGAGCTGTTTTTT
CSARDKRGAITGELFF
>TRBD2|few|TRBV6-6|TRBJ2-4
TGTGCCGGAGGCGGGGGAATAGCCAAAAACATTCAGTACTTC
CAGGGGIAKNIQYF
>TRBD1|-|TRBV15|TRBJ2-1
TGTGCCACCAGCAGCTCGCAGGGGGTGGATGAGCAGTTCTTC
CATSSSQGVDEQFF
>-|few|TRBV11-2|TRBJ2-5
TGTGCCAGCAGCCCAGGGTTTGGGACCCAGTACTTC
CASSPGFGTQYF
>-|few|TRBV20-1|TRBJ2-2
TGCAGTGCGGCAGGTCCCACCGGGGAGCTGTTTTTT
CSAAGPTGELFF
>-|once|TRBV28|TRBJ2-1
TGTGCCAGCAGTACTGAGTATGAGCAGTTCTTC
CASSTEYEQFF
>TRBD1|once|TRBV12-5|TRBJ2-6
TGTGCTAGTGGTTTGGTCTCGCGGGACAGGGGGTTAGGTGGGGCCAACGTCCTGACTTTC
CASGLVSRDRGLGGANVLTF
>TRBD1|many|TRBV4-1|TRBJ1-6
TGCGCCACCCGACAGGGAGGGGGGATAAATTCACCCCTCCACTTT
CATRQGGGINSPLHF
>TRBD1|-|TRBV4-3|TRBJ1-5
TGCGCCAGCAGCCAAGAGATTCAGGGGGCGACGGATCAGCCCCAGCATTTT
CASSQEIQGATDQPQHF
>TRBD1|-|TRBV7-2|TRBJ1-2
TGTGCCAGCAGCCTAATAGGGGGCGCAGGCTACACCTTC
CASSLIGGAGYTF
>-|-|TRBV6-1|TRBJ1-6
TGTGCCAGCAGTGAAGCGAAGGCAGACTATAATTCACCCCTCCACTTT
CASSEAKADYNSPLHF
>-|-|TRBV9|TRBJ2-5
TGTGCCAGCAGCATCGCGGACCAAGAGACCCAGTACTTC
CASSIADQETQYF
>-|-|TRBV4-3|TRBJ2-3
TGCGCCAGCAGCCAAGAGTCTACCTCAGATACGCAGTATTTT
CASSQESTSDTQYF
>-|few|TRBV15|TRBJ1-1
TGTGCCACCAGCTGGGGAGGGATGAACACTGAAGCTTTCTTT
CATSWGGMNTEAFF
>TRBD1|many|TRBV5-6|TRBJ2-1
TGTGCCAGCAGGGGCTACAGGGGCCCCTACAATGAGCAGTTCTTC
CASRGYRGPYNEQFF
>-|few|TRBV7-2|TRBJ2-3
TGTGCCAGCAGCTTCCTCGGGCCCAACTGGCGTCCAGATACGCAGTATTTT
CASSFLGPNWRPDTQYF
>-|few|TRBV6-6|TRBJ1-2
TGTGCCAGCAGTTACTCCGGACAGATGTATGGCTACACCTTC
CASSYSGQMYGYTF
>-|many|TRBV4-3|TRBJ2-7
TGCGCCAGCAGCCAAAGCCCCACAGGCACCTACGAGCAGTACTTC
CASSQSPTGTYEQYF
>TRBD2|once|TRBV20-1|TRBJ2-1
TGCAGTGCTAGTACTAGCGGGGGGGCCGCCCTCGATGAGCAGTTCTTC
CSASTSGGAALDEQFF
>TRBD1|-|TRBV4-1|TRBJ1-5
TGCGCCAGCAGCCCGGGGGACAGGGTGGGTCAGCCCCAGCATTTT
CASSPGDRVGQPQHF
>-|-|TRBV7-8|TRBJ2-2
TGTGCCAGCAGCCCCCGGGTAGGGACCGGCACCGGGGAGCTGTTTTTT
CASSPRVGTGTGELFF
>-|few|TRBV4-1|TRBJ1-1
TGCGCCAGCAGCCAAGCCGGACAGTCGCGCACTGAAGCTTTCTTT
CASSQAGQSRTEAFF
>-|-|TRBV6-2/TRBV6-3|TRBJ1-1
TGTGCCAGCAGTTCCGTGACACAGATGAACACTGAAGCTTTCTTT
CASSSVTQMNTEAFF
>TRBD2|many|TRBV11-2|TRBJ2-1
TGTGCCAGCAGCCGCGGAGGGCTAGCGGGGATCGATGAGCAGTTCTTC
CASSRGGLAGIDEQFF
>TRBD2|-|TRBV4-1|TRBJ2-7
TGCGCCAGCAGCCAAGCGATCGGACTAGCGGAGACCTACGAGCAGTACTTC
CASSQAIGLAETYEQYF
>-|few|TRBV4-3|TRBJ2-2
TGCGCCAGCAGCCAAGAGGTTTTGGGGAACACCGGGGAGCTGTTTTTT
CASSQEVLGNTGELFF
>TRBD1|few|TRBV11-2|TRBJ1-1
TGTGCCAGCAGCTTCCGGACAGGGGGTGTCACTGAAGCTTTCTTT
CASSFRTGGVTEAFF
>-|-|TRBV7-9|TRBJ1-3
TGTGCCAGCAGGGTCGACTTAGGGAAGTTCTCTGGAAACACCATATATTTT
CASRVDLGKFSGNTIYF
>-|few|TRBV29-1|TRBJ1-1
TGCAGCGTTTGGGTCCCAGAGAACACTGAAGCTTTCTTT
CSVWVPENTEAFF
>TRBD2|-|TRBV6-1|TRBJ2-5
TGTGCCAGTTTGCGGGGGATCCAAGAGACCCAGTACTTC
CASLRGIQETQYF
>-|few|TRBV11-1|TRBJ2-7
TGTGCCAGCAGCGACCGTGGAGGGAAGAGCTCCTACGAGCAGTACTTC
CASSDRGGKSSYEQYF
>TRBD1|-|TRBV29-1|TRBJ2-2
TGCAGCGTCAAACCGACAGGGTTGGGCACCGGGGAGCTGTTTTTT
CSVKPTGLGTGELFF